This TCR beta chain was sequenced in a study of control samples from healthy donors and cancer patients. The CDR3 length is 17 residues. The V end lost 0 bases, the J end lost 0 bases, and 12 bases lay between the germline ends. CDR1 and CDR2 (germline): ENHRY, SYGVKD. Using immunoSEQ multiplex PCR, the repertoire was profiled, and TCRdb retains in-frame clones only, with some absent. The repertoire holds approximately 86,000 clones, approximately 93% seen once, with around 1.5% in the top ten. Sequencing used blood. This receptor was obtained from a woman aged 25-40 years in good health. This chain links TRBV10-3 with TRBJ1-5, with D unclear. As DNA, the CDR3 is TGTGCCATCAGTGAGTCGAGCCCAGGTGGTAGCAATCAGCCCCAGCATTTT. Its protein is CAISESSPGGSNQPQHF.